The 3 T cell receptor beta chains below all came from one sample that was sequenced in a study of CD8 T cells in ankylosing spondylitis. TCRdb itself ran the 5' RACE reads through MiXCR, one entry per CDR3 protein. The sample has around 91,000 distinct CDR3 sequences; about 9% are singletons. Broader study findings: Typical of ankylosing spondylitis blood, it appeared, was a TCR beta motif of seven to nine highly homologous variants.

No antigens are known for them. The sequenced material came from blood, either unsorted or a sorted T cell fraction (not recorded which). The receptors originated from a male donor with ankylosing spondylitis.

This clonotype was picked up a small number of times. The chain carries TRBV12-3 or TRBV12-4 and TRBJ1-2; TRBD1 might be the D (6 bases). V was shortened by 6 bases and J by 4 bases, with 18 bases between the two germline ends. CDR3 length: 15 amino acids. CDR3 DNA: TGTGCCAGCAGCCCTGGGCTCAGGGGTGGCTATGGCTACACCTTC. This codes for CASSPGLRGGYGYTF.

This clonotype was detected a few times. The chain joins TRBV5-1 to TRBJ2-7; possibly TRBD1 or TRBD2 for D (5 bases each). Trimming pared 0 bases from V and 5 bases from J, leaving 12 bases between. Germline V lookup: CDR1 SGHRS, CDR2 YFSETQ. This CDR3 contains 14 residues. CDR3 sequence: CASSLEGRGDEQYV. DNA for the CDR3: TGCGCCAGCAGCTTGGAGGGACGAGGGGACGAGCAGTACGTC.

This clonotype showed up just a few times. The rearrangement uses TRBV6-1 and TRBJ2-7; 10 nucleotides agree with TRBD1. The CDR3 extends over 15 amino acids. J gave up 2 bases and V 1 base, and 2 bases lay outside the gene matches. CDR1 is MNHNS and CDR2 is SASEGT in the germline V gene. DNA of the CDR3: TGTGCCAGCAGTGAAGGGGACAGGGGCCCCTACGAGCAGTACGTC. This encodes CASSEGDRGPYEQYV.